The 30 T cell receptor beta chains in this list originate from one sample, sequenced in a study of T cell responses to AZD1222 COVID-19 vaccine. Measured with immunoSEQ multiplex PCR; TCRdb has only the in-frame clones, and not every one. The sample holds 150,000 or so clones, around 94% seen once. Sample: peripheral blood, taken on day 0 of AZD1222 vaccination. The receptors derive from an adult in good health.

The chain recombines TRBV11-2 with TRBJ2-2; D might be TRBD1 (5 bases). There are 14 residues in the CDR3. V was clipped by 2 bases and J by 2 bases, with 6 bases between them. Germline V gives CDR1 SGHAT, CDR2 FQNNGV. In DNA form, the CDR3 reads TGTGCCAGCAGCTTACAGGGCAACACCGGGGAGCTGTTTTTT. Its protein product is CASSLQGNTGELFF.

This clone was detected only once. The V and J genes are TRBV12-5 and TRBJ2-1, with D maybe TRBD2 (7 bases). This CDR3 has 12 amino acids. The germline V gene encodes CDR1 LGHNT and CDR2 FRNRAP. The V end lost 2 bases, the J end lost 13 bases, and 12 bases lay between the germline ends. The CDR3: CASGLIWGGQFF. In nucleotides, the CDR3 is TGTGCTAGTGGTTTGATTTGGGGGGGCCAGTTCTTC.

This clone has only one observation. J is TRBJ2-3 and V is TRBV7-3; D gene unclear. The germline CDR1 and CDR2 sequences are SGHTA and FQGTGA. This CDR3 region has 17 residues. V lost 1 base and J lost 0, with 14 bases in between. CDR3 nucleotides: TGTGCCAGCAGCTTAAATTTGGGTTTCCCTAGCACAGATACGCAGTATTTT. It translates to CASSLNLGFPSTDTQYF.

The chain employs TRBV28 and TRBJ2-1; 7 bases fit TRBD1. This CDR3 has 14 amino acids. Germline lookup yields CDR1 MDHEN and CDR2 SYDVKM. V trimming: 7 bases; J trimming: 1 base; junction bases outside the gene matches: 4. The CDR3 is CASTLQGSYNEQFF. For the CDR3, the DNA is TGTGCCAGCACCCTACAGGGGTCCTACAATGAGCAGTTCTTC. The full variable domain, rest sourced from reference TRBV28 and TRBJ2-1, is DVKVTQSSRYLVKRTGEKVFLECVQDMDHENMFWYRQDPGLGLRLIYFSYDVKMKEKGDIPEGYSVSREKKERFSLILESASTNQTSMYLCASTLQGSYNEQFFGPGTRLTVL.

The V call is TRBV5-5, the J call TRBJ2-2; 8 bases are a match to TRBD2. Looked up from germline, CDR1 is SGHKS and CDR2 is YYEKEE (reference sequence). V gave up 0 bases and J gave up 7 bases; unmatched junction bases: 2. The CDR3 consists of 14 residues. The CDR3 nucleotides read TGTGCCAGCAGCTTGGACGGGAGGGGCGGGGAGCTGTTTTTT. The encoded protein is CASSLDGRGGELFF.

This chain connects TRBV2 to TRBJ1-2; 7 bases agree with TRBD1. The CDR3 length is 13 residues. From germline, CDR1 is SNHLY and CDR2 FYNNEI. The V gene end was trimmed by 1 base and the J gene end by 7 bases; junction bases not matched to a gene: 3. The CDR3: CASSEEGASGYTF. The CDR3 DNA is TGTGCCAGCAGTGAAGAGGGGGCGAGTGGCTACACCTTC.

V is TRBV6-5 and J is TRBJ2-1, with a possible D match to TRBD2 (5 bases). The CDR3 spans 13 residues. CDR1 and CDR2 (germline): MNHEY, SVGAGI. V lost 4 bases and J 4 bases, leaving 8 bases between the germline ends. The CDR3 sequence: CASSFTSYNEQFF. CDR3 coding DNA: TGTGCCAGCAGTTTTACTAGTTACAATGAGCAGTTCTTC.

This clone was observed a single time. The CDR3 spells CASSEGRLAGGPVTGELFF. CDR3 coding DNA: TGTGCCAGCAGTGAAGGGCGGCTAGCGGGAGGGCCGGTCACCGGGGAGCTGTTTTTT. The J gene is TRBJ2-2, the V gene TRBV2; TRBD2 matches 12 bases. Germline V gives CDR1 SNHLY, CDR2 FYNNEI. This CDR3 region has 19 residues. The junction had 10 bases not matched to a gene; V was cut back by 1 base and J by 4 bases.

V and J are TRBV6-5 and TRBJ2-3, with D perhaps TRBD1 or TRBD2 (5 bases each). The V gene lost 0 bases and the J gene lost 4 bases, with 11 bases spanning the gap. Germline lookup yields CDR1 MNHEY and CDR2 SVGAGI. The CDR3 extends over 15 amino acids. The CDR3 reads CASSYSRGRADTQYF. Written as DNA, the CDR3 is TGTGCCAGCAGTTACTCGAGGGGCAGGGCAGATACGCAGTATTTT.

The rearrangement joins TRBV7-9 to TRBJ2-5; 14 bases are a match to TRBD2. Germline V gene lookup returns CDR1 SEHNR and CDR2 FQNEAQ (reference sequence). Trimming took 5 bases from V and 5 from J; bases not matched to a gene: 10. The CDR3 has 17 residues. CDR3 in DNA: TGTGCCAGCAGCCCCCGACTAGCGGGAGGGCTTGGGGAGACCCAGTACTTC. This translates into CASSPRLAGGLGETQYF. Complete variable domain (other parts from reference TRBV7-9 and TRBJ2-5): DTGVSQNPRHKITKRGQNVTFRCDPISEHNRLYWYRQTLGQGPEFLTYFQNEAQLEKSRLLSDRFSAERPKGSFSTLEIQRTEQGDSAMYLCASSPRLAGGLGETQYFGPGTRLLVL.

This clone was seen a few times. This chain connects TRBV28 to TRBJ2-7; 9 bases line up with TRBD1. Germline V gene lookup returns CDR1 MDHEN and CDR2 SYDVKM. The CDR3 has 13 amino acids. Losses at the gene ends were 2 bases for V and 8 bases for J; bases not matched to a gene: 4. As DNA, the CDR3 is TGTGCCAGCAGTTTACTACAGGGGGCGCAGCAGTACTTC. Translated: CASSLLQGAQQYF. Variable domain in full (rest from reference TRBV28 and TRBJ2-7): DVKVTQSSRYLVKRTGEKVFLECVQDMDHENMFWYRQDPGLGLRLIYFSYDVKMKEKGDIPEGYSVSREKKERFSLILESASTNQTSMYLCASSLLQGAQQYFGPGTRLTVT.

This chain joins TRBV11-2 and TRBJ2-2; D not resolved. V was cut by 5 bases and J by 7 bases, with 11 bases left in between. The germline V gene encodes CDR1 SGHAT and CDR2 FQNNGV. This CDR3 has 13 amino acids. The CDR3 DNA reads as TGTGCCAGCAGCCCAGCCGGAAGCGGGGAGCTGTTTTTT. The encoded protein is CASSPAGSGELFF.

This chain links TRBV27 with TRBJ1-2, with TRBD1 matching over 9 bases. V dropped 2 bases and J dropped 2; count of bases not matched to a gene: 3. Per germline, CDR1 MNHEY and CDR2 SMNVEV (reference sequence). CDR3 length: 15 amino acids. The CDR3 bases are TGTGCCAGCAGTTTAGGGACAGGGACCAACTATGGCTACACCTTC. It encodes CASSLGTGTNYGYTF.

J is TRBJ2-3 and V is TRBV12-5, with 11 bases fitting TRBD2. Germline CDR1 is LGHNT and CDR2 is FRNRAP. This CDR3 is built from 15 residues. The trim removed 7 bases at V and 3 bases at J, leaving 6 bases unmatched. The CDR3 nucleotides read TGTGCTAGTGCAATATTAGCGGGAGGGACAGATACGCAGTATTTT. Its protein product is CASAILAGGTDTQYF.

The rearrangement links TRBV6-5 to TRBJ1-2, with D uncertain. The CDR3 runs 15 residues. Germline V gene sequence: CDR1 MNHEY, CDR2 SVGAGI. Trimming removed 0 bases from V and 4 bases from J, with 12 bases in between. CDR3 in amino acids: CASSYSGFSGYGYTF. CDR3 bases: TGTGCCAGCAGTTACTCGGGATTCTCGGGCTATGGCTACACCTTC.

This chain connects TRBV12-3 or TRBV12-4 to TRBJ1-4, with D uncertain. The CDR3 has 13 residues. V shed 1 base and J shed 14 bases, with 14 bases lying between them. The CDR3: CASSLERAQRLFF. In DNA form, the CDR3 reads TGTGCCAGCAGTTTAGAGAGGGCCCAGCGGCTGTTTTTT.

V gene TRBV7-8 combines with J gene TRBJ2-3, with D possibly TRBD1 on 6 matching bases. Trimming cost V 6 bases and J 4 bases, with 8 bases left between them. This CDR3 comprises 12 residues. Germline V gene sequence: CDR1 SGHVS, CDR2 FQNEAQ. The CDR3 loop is CASSSGADTQYF. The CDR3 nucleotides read TGTGCCAGCAGTTCAGGGGCAGATACGCAGTATTTT.

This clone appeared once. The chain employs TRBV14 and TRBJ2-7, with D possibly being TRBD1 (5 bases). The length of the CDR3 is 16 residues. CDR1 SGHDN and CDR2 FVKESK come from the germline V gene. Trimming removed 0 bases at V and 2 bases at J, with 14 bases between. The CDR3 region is CASSQDPRGRPYEQYF. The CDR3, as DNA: TGTGCCAGCAGCCAAGATCCAAGGGGCCGACCCTACGAGCAGTACTTC.

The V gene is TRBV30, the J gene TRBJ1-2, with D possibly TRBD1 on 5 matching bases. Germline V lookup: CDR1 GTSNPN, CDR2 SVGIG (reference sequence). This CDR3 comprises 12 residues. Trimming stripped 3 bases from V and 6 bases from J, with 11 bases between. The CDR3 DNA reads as TGTGCCTGGAGCGGGGGTGGAGATGGCTACACCTTC. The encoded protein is CAWSGGGDGYTF.

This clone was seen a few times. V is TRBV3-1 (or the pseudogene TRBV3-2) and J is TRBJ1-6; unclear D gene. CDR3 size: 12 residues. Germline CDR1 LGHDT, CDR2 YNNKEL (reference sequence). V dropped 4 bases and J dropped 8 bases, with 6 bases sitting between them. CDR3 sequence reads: CASSPRDSPLHF. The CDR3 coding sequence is TGTGCCAGCAGCCCAAGGGATTCACCCCTCCACTTT.

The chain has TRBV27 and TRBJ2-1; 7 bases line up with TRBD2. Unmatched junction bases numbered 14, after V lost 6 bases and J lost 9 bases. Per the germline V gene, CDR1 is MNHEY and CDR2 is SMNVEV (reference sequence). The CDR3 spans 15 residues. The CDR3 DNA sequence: TGTGCCAGCAGGCTGGGGGGAGGGCTGCCAATTGAGCAGTTCTTC. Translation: CASRLGGGLPIEQFF.

The CDR3, as DNA: TGTGCCAGTGCTCCTCGGGAGGGCGTTATCGAGACCCAGTACTTC. It specifies CASAPREGVIETQYF. The chain links TRBV19 to TRBJ2-5, with TRBD2 matching 8 bases. The CDR3 sequence is 15 residues long. The V and J ends lost 8 bases and 5 bases, in that order; junction bases with no gene match: 13. In germline, CDR1 is LNHDA, CDR2 SQIVND (reference sequence).

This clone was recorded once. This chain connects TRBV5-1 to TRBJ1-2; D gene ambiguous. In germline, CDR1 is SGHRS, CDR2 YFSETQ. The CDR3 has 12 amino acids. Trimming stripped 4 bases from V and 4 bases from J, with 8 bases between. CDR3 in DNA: TGCGCCAGCAGCCTCGATGCCTATGGCTACACCTTC. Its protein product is CASSLDAYGYTF.

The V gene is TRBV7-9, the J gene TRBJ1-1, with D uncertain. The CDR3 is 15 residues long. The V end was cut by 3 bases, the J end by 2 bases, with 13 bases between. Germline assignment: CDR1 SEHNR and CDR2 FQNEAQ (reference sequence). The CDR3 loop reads CASSFFGEGNTEAFF. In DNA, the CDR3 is TGTGCCAGCAGCTTTTTTGGGGAGGGTAACACTGAAGCTTTCTTT.

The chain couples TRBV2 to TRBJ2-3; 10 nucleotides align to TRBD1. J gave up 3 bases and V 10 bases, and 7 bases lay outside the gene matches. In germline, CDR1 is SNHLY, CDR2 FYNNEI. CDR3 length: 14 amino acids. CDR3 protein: CATTGTGATDTQYF. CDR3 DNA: TGTGCCACTACCGGGACAGGGGCGACAGATACGCAGTATTTT.

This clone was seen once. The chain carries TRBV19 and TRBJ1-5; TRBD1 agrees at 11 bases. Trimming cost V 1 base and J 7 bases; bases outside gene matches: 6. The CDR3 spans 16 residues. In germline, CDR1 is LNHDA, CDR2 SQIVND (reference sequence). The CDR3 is CASSIGSGTGGQPQHF. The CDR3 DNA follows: TGTGCCAGTAGTATAGGATCCGGGACAGGGGGGCAGCCCCAGCATTTT. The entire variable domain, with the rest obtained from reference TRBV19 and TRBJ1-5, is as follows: DGGITQSPKYLFRKEGQNVTLSCEQNLNHDAMYWYRQDPGQGLRLIYYSQIVNDFQKGDIAEGYSVSREKKESFPLTVTSAQKNPTAFYLCASSIGSGTGGQPQHFGDGTRLSIL.

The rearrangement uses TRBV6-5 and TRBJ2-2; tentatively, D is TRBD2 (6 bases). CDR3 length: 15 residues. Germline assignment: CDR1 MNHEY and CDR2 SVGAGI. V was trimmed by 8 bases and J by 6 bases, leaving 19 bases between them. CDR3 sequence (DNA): TGTGCCAGCTCCGGGGAAGGAGGGTCCGCCGGGGAGCTGTTTTTT. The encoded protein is CASSGEGGSAGELFF.

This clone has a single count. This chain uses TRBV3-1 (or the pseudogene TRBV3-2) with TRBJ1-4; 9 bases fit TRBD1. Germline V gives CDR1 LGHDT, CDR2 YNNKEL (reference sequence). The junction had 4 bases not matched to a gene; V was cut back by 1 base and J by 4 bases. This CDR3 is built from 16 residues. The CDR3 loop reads CASSQAGQGFNEKLFF. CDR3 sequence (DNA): TGTGCCAGCAGCCAAGCCGGACAGGGGTTTAATGAAAAACTGTTTTTT.

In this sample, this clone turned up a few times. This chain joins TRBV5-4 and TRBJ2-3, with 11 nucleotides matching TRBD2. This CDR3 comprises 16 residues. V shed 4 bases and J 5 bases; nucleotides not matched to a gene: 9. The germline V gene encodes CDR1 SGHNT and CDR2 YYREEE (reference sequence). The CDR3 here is CASSPTSGSSGDTQYF. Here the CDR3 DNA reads TGTGCCAGCAGCCCTACTAGCGGGAGTAGTGGAGATACGCAGTATTTT.

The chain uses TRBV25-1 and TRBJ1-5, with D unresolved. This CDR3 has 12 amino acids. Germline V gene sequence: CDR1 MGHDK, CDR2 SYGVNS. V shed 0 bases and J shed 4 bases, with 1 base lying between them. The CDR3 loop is CASSEYNQPQHF. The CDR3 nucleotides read TGTGCCAGCAGTGAATATAATCAGCCCCAGCATTTT.